This is a list of T cell receptor beta chains from one sample in a study of OX40 agonist ivuxolimab in advanced cancers. The method was immunoSEQ multiplex PCR; TCRdb's version includes in-frame clones alone and lacks a portion of them. The table records 50,000 or so clones, about 86% of them present only once. Source: CD4+ or CD8+ T cells sorted from blood, taken in a trial of the OX40 agonist ivuxolimab. These receptors were collected from an adult with an advanced solid tumor such as melanoma, head and neck, liver or kidney cancer. Each CDR3 is given with its conserved first and last residue. The D gene is left open where the match is weak. The size of a clone is reported for some rows only, either as once, few or many, or as a class for expanded clones.

CDR3 protein: CSVTKTGGNTEAFF; CDR3 DNA: TGCAGCGTCACAAAGACAGGGGGGAACACTGAAGCTTTCTTT; D gene: TRBD1; clone size: .; V gene: TRBV29-1; J gene: TRBJ1-1
CDR3 protein: CATRTDQSYGYTF; CDR3 DNA: TGTGCCACTCGGACAGATCAGAGTTATGGCTACACCTTC; D gene: .; clone size: once; V gene: TRBV28; J gene: TRBJ1-2
CDR3 protein: CASSQDGSRGEKLFF; CDR3 DNA: TGCGCCAGCAGCCAAGATGGGTCCAGGGGGGAAAAACTGTTTTTT; D gene: TRBD1; clone size: .; V gene: TRBV4-1; J gene: TRBJ1-4
CDR3 protein: CASSIGHAGTEAFF; CDR3 DNA: TGTGCCAGTAGTATAGGACACGCGGGCACTGAAGCTTTCTTT; D gene: .; clone size: few; V gene: TRBV19; J gene: TRBJ1-1
CDR3 protein: CAARRGSSYEQYF; CDR3 DNA: TGTGCCGCTAGACGGGGGAGCTCCTACGAGCAGTACTTC; D gene: .; clone size: .; V gene: TRBV30; J gene: TRBJ2-7
CDR3 protein: CASRDRGTTIPHEQYF; CDR3 DNA: TGTGCCAGCAGAGACCGCGGGACTACAATTCCCCACGAGCAGTACTTC; D gene: TRBD2; clone size: .; V gene: TRBV27; J gene: TRBJ2-7
CDR3 protein: CASSPTGTTGELFF; CDR3 DNA: TGTGCCAGCAGCCCGACAGGGACCACCGGGGAGCTGTTTTTT; D gene: TRBD1; clone size: few; V gene: TRBV7-2; J gene: TRBJ2-2
CDR3 protein: CASSDPFRIHEQFF; CDR3 DNA: TGTGCCAGTAGTGACCCCTTCCGAATCCATGAGCAGTTCTTC; D gene: .; clone size: .; V gene: TRBV19; J gene: TRBJ2-1
CDR3 protein: CASSLYRELVETQYF; CDR3 DNA: TGTGCCAGCAGCTTATACCGGGAATTGGTAGAGACCCAGTACTTC; D gene: .; clone size: .; V gene: TRBV7-9; J gene: TRBJ2-5
CDR3 protein: CAIRGTGRDTEAFF; CDR3 DNA: TGTGCCATCAGAGGAACAGGGAGGGACACTGAAGCTTTCTTT; D gene: .; clone size: .; V gene: TRBV10-3; J gene: TRBJ1-1
CDR3 protein: CASSALRGRTDTQYF; CDR3 DNA: TGTGCCAGCAGCGCTCTTAGGGGCAGAACAGATACGCAGTATTTT; D gene: .; clone size: .; V gene: TRBV7-8; J gene: TRBJ2-3
CDR3 protein: CASTFSGGQETQYF; CDR3 DNA: TGTGCCAGCACCTTTAGCGGGGGGCAAGAGACCCAGTACTTC; D gene: TRBD2; clone size: .; V gene: TRBV6-5; J gene: TRBJ2-5
CDR3 protein: CSVQQIMNTEAFF; CDR3 DNA: TGCAGCGTTCAACAGATCATGAACACTGAAGCTTTCTTT; D gene: .; clone size: .; V gene: TRBV29-1; J gene: TRBJ1-1
CDR3 protein: CASSLVAGGADTQYF; CDR3 DNA: TGTGCCAGCAGCCTTGTAGCGGGAGGGGCAGATACGCAGTATTTT; D gene: TRBD2; clone size: .; V gene: TRBV11-3; J gene: TRBJ2-3
CDR3 protein: CASSPPGGNLNSPLHF; CDR3 DNA: TGTGCCAGCAGCCCCCCCGGGGGAAACCTTAATTCACCCCTCCACTTT; D gene: .; clone size: few; V gene: TRBV5-6; J gene: TRBJ1-6
CDR3 protein: CASSDSSGAGELFF; CDR3 DNA: TGTGCCAGCAGTGACTCATCTGGCGCCGGGGAGCTGTTTTTT; D gene: .; clone size: .; V gene: TRBV6-4; J gene: TRBJ2-2
CDR3 protein: CATRAGTQTETQYF; CDR3 DNA: TGTGCCACCAGAGCCGGGACTCAAACAGAGACCCAGTACTTC; D gene: .; clone size: .; V gene: TRBV15; J gene: TRBJ2-5
CDR3 protein: CASSIRRGTLSGANVLTF; CDR3 DNA: TGTGCCAGTAGTATTCGCAGGGGCACCCTCTCTGGGGCCAACGTCCTGACTTTC; D gene: .; clone size: .; V gene: TRBV19; J gene: TRBJ2-6
CDR3 protein: CASSLKRGSEQFF; CDR3 DNA: TGTGCCAGCAGCTTAAAGCGGGGAAGTGAGCAGTTCTTC; D gene: TRBD2; clone size: .; V gene: TRBV7-2; J gene: TRBJ2-1
CDR3 protein: CASSYSGTGGSPLHF; CDR3 DNA: TGTGCCAGCAGTTACTCCGGGACAGGGGGCTCACCCCTCCACTTT; D gene: TRBD1; clone size: .; V gene: TRBV6-6; J gene: TRBJ1-6
CDR3 protein: CATSRDRGAFFVGEVHF; CDR3 DNA: TGTGCCACCAGCAGAGATCGGGGGGCGTTTTTCGTGGGCGAGGTTCATTTT; D gene: .; clone size: .; V gene: TRBV15; J gene: TRBJ1-5
CDR3 protein: CASSSRGQGVSGGPYEQYF; CDR3 DNA: TGTGCCAGCAGCTCCCGGGGACAGGGGGTTAGCGGGGGGCCGTACGAGCAGTACTTC; D gene: .; clone size: .; V gene: TRBV11-2; J gene: TRBJ2-7
CDR3 protein: CASSPFLSGELFF; CDR3 DNA: TGTGCCAGCAGCCCTTTCCTATCCGGGGAGCTGTTTTTT; D gene: .; clone size: .; V gene: TRBV14; J gene: TRBJ2-2
CDR3 protein: CASSLGFGTENTEAFF; CDR3 DNA: TGTGCCAGCAGCTTAGGATTTGGGACGGAGAACACTGAAGCTTTCTTT; D gene: .; clone size: .; V gene: TRBV11-2; J gene: TRBJ1-1
CDR3 protein: CASSTGTGAFSGNTIYF; CDR3 DNA: TGTGCCAGCAGCACCGGGACAGGGGCTTTCTCTGGAAACACCATATATTTT; D gene: TRBD1; clone size: .; V gene: TRBV7-9; J gene: TRBJ1-3
CDR3 protein: CASRQTGGQLFF; CDR3 DNA: TGTGCCAGCAGGCAGACAGGGGGCCAACTGTTTTTT; D gene: TRBD1; clone size: few; V gene: TRBV6-5; J gene: TRBJ1-4
CDR3 protein: CASSTRGYEQYF; CDR3 DNA: TGTGCCAGCAGTACCAGGGGATACGAGCAGTACTTC; D gene: .; clone size: .; V gene: TRBV6-1; J gene: TRBJ2-7
CDR3 protein: CASSFQPGTYNEQFF; CDR3 DNA: TGTGCCAGCAGCTTTCAACCGGGAACTTACAATGAGCAGTTCTTC; D gene: .; clone size: .; V gene: TRBV7-9; J gene: TRBJ2-1
CDR3 protein: CASSHTSGGFSFNEQFF; CDR3 DNA: TGCGCCAGCAGCCACACTAGCGGGGGGTTTAGCTTTAATGAGCAGTTCTTC; D gene: TRBD2; clone size: .; V gene: TRBV5-1; J gene: TRBJ2-1
CDR3 protein: CASSSPPGLAAGGNEQFF; CDR3 DNA: TGCGCCAGCAGCTCCCCTCCGGGACTAGCGGCCGGGGGGAATGAGCAGTTCTTC; D gene: TRBD2; clone size: .; V gene: TRBV5-1; J gene: TRBJ2-1
CDR3 protein: CASSLPGYNEQFF; CDR3 DNA: TGTGCCAGCAGCTTGCCAGGGTACAATGAGCAGTTCTTC; D gene: .; clone size: .; V gene: TRBV5-6; J gene: TRBJ2-1
CDR3 protein: CASTEWGPPNTEAFF; CDR3 DNA: TGTGCCAGCACAGAATGGGGACCGCCGAACACTGAAGCTTTCTTT; D gene: .; clone size: .; V gene: TRBV2; J gene: TRBJ1-1
CDR3 protein: CASSELARRYEQYF; CDR3 DNA: TGTGCCAGCAGTGAACTAGCGCGGCGGTACGAGCAGTACTTC; D gene: TRBD2; clone size: .; V gene: TRBV6-4; J gene: TRBJ2-7
CDR3 protein: CASMATNTGELFF; CDR3 DNA: TGTGCCAGCATGGCCACCAACACCGGGGAGCTGTTTTTT; D gene: .; clone size: once; V gene: TRBV2; J gene: TRBJ2-2
CDR3 protein: CASSQAGEALHF; CDR3 DNA: TGTGCCAGCAGCCAAGCCGGCGAGGCCCTCCACTTT; D gene: .; clone size: medium-sized; V gene: TRBV4-2; J gene: TRBJ1-6
CDR3 protein: CASSQLAGVLSEQFF; CDR3 DNA: TGCGCCAGCAGCCAACTAGCGGGAGTTCTGAGTGAGCAGTTCTTC; D gene: TRBD2; clone size: .; V gene: TRBV4-1; J gene: TRBJ2-1
CDR3 protein: CASSPRGANEKLFF; CDR3 DNA: TGTGCCAGCTCACCACGGGGGGCTAATGAAAAACTGTTTTTT; D gene: .; clone size: .; V gene: TRBV18; J gene: TRBJ1-4
CDR3 protein: CSVRQGSGPLHF; CDR3 DNA: TGCAGCGTAAGACAGGGGTCGGGCCCCCTCCACTTT; D gene: TRBD1; clone size: .; V gene: TRBV29-1; J gene: TRBJ1-6
CDR3 protein: CASSFFSGGDEQFF; CDR3 DNA: TGTGCCAGCAGCTTTTTTAGCGGGGGGGATGAGCAGTTCTTC; D gene: TRBD2; clone size: .; V gene: TRBV11-2; J gene: TRBJ2-1
CDR3 protein: CASSLQGTGTGELFF; CDR3 DNA: TGCGCCAGCAGCTTACAGGGTACTGGCACCGGGGAGCTGTTTTTT; D gene: .; clone size: .; V gene: TRBV5-1; J gene: TRBJ2-2
CDR3 protein: CASSVTGGARAYNEQFF; CDR3 DNA: TGTGCCAGCAGCGTCACAGGGGGCGCAAGGGCCTACAATGAGCAGTTCTTC; D gene: TRBD1; clone size: .; V gene: TRBV11-2; J gene: TRBJ2-1
CDR3 protein: CASSSPLANQPIYEQYF; CDR3 DNA: TGTGCCAGCAGTTCCCCTCTAGCTAATCAGCCCATATACGAGCAGTACTTC; D gene: .; clone size: .; V gene: TRBV27; J gene: TRBJ2-7